This T cell receptor (beta chain) was found in a study of neoadjuvant nivolumab and ipilimumab in lung cancer. Germline V lookup: CDR1 KGHSH, CDR2 LQKENI. CDR3 length: 15 amino acids. The J segment lost 0 bases and the V segment lost 6 bases, leaving 3 bases of the junction unmatched. Measured with immunoSEQ multiplex PCR; TCRdb has only the in-frame clones, and not every one. The data hold roughly 6,000 clones, with roughly two thirds observed a single time. Sequenced material: tumor tissue, taken after neoadjuvant nivolumab, alone or with ipilimumab, at or shortly before surgery. The receptor was derived from an adult with non-small cell lung cancer. The chain joins TRBV18 to TRBJ2-2; TRBD1 matches 8 bases. Here the CDR3 reads CASSWTGTNTGELFF. The CDR3 nucleotides are TGTGCCAGCTCCTGGACAGGGACGAACACCGGGGAGCTGTTTTTT.